The 18 T cell receptor beta chains below were found in one sample sequenced in a study of regulatory T cells in long-lasting Graves disease (dated by TCRdb to the early 2020s). Per the publication, the time point label means: newly diagnosed GD, antithyroid drugs for less than 3 months. For both TCR sequencing and RNA sequencing, RNA was extracted from PBMCs using TRIzol. The library was produced with multiplex PCR. Sequencing took place on an Illumina HiSeq 4000. CDR3 regions were amplified by Arm-PCR with iRepertoire HTBI primers to construct TCR beta libraries. TCRdb cleaned the public reads at Q25 with fastp, built clones with MiXCR and kept in-frame beta chains. Duplicate CDR3 protein sequences are folded into a single record with the most common DNA and genes. The sample profile shows roughly 610,000 distinct CDR3 sequences; 15% to 20% of them were found once. The ten biggest clones cover 12% of the sample.

The sample also formed part of further work on T cells in Graves' hyperthyroidism and ophthalmopathy.

Specimen: peripheral blood mononuclear cells (PBMCs), collected at new diagnosis, from a patient treated with antithyroid drugs. All receptors come from a man between 18 and 29 years old with Graves disease. Donor details come from another sample of the same person, matched by shared clones.

In this sample, this clonotype turned up a few times. DNA of the CDR3: TGTGCCTGGAGTTTCGGACAGCTCCCGGGGAATGAGCAGTTCTTC. Translating it yields CAWSFGQLPGNEQFF. This chain links TRBV30 with TRBJ2-1; D possibly corresponds to TRBD1 (6 bases). Looked up from germline, CDR1 is GTSNPN and CDR2 is SVGIG (reference sequence). This CDR3 comprises 15 residues. V gave up 2 bases and J gave up 7 bases, with 18 bases separating them.

The V call is TRBV15, the J call TRBJ2-2; 10 bases map to TRBD2. CDR3 length equals 16 residues. Germline CDR1 LNHNV, CDR2 YYDKDF (reference sequence). With 0 bases clipped from V and 3 bases from J, the junction kept 1 base outside the gene matches. The CDR3 loop reads CATSRDLAGDTGELFF. CDR3 DNA sequence: TGTGCCACCAGCAGAGATCTAGCGGGGGACACCGGGGAGCTGTTTTTT.

The J gene is TRBJ2-1, the V gene TRBV7-9, with unresolved D. This CDR3 comprises 14 residues. V gave up 3 bases and J gave up 1 base, with 7 bases separating them. The germline gives CDR1 SEHNR, CDR2 FQNEAQ (reference sequence). Written as DNA, the CDR3 is TGTGCCAGCAGCTTTATGAAGTCCTACAATGAGCAGTTCTTC. Amino acid sequence: CASSFMKSYNEQFF.

Turning to this clonotype: A junction boundary mismatches the germline segment, possibly from a read error. The chain links TRBV20-1 to TRBJ2-1, with D perhaps matching TRBD1 or TRBD2 (6 bases each). The CDR3 length is 18 residues. Germline V gives CDR1 DFQATT, CDR2 SNEGSKA (reference sequence). The CDR3: CSAKEDVRPWGAKNIRYF. DNA for the CDR3: TGCAGTGCTAAAGAGGACGTCAGGCCATGGGGGGCCAAAAACATTCGGTACTTC.

The table lists this clonotype with many counts. This chain uses TRBV28 with TRBJ1-5, with a tentative D call TRBD1 (6 bases). The germline V gene encodes CDR1 MDHEN and CDR2 SYDVKM. The CDR3 runs to 14 residues. V was shortened by 6 bases and J by 2 bases, with 11 bases between the two germline ends. This chain's CDR3 is CASSSRQGNQPQHF. The CDR3 DNA reads TGTGCCAGCAGCTCGAGACAGGGCAATCAGCCCCAGCATTTT.

This CDR3 is CASREAGTELNQPQHF. The CDR3 DNA reads TGCGCCAGCAGGGAAGCCGGGACAGAACTTAATCAGCCCCAGCATTTT. J is TRBJ1-5 and V is TRBV5-1, with 7 nucleotides matching TRBD1. The ends lost 5 bases at V and 4 bases at J; junction bases unmatched: 12. The CDR3 consists of 16 residues. Germline loops: CDR1 SGHRS, CDR2 YFSETQ.

In this sample, this clonotype turned up many times. The chain has TRBV12-3 or TRBV12-4 and TRBJ2-7, with D possibly matching TRBD1 (5 bases). V was clipped by 3 bases and J by 2 bases, with 11 bases between them. The CDR3 spans 14 residues. The CDR3 bases are TGTGCCAGCAGTTTGGACACTGGAACCTACGAGCAGTACTTC. Encoded protein: CASSLDTGTYEQYF.

This clonotype was picked up a small number of times. The chain links TRBV20-1 to TRBJ2-4; 7 nucleotides match TRBD1. The CDR3 totals 13 residues. Germline V gives CDR1 DFQATT, CDR2 SNEGSKA (reference sequence). The J segment lost 8 bases and the V segment lost 6 bases, leaving 10 bases of the junction unmatched. The CDR3 loop is CSAQTGLEDIQYF. CDR3 DNA: TGCAGTGCCCAGACAGGGTTGGAGGACATTCAGTACTTC.

This clonotype was observed many times. This sequence joins TRBV18 and TRBJ2-1; 15 nucleotides line up with TRBD2. The CDR3 contains 19 residues. Unmatched junction bases numbered 6, after V lost 3 bases and J lost 0 bases. From germline, CDR1 is KGHSH and CDR2 LQKENI. The CDR3 DNA sequence: TGTGCCAGCTCACCCCCGGGACTAGCGGGGGGAAGCTCCTACAATGAGCAGTTCTTC. Its translation is CASSPPGLAGGSSYNEQFF.

This clonotype was detected ten times or more. V is TRBV5-1 and J is TRBJ1-1; 7 nucleotides match TRBD1. The CDR3 loop spans 14 amino acids. Germline loops: CDR1 SGHRS, CDR2 YFSETQ. Trimming removed 4 bases from V and 4 bases from J; junction bases left unmatched: 7. The CDR3 spells CASSLGQAGTEAFF. CDR3 DNA: TGCGCCAGCAGCCTAGGACAGGCGGGCACTGAAGCTTTCTTT.

The gene calls are TRBV12-3 or TRBV12-4 and TRBJ1-3, with 8 bases aligning to TRBD1. CDR3 length: 15 residues. J was trimmed by 1 base and V by 5 bases; bases with no gene match: 4. CDR3 sequence (DNA): TGTGCCAGCAGTGGACAGGGTTGGTCTGGAAACACCATATATTTT. This encodes CASSGQGWSGNTIYF.

The gene calls are TRBV6-9 and TRBJ1-2, with TRBD1 as a possible D gene (6 bases). The V gene's germline CDR1 is MNHGY and CDR2 SVAAGI. CDR3 size: 14 residues. The V end lost 3 bases, the J end lost 7 bases, and 15 bases lay between the germline ends. The CDR3 coding sequence is TGTGCCAGCAGTTACTGGCAGGGGCGATTTGGCTACACCTTC. It is translated as CASSYWQGRFGYTF.

This clonotype has ten or more counts. The V gene is TRBV7-8, the J gene TRBJ2-5, with D tentatively TRBD2 (5 bases). Germline lookup yields CDR1 SGHVS and CDR2 FQNEAQ. CDR3 length: 14 amino acids. V lost 4 bases and J lost 2, with 11 bases in between. The CDR3 sequence: CASSSYGVQETQYF. CDR3 DNA sequence: TGTGCCAGCAGCTCCTACGGGGTGCAAGAGACCCAGTACTTC.

This clonotype showed up many times. The chain joins TRBV12-3 or TRBV12-4 to TRBJ2-1; 7 bases map to TRBD1. Trimming cost V 8 bases and J 5 bases; bases outside gene matches: 3. The CDR3 is made up of 12 amino acids. The DNA of the CDR3 is TGTGCCAGCCGGGACAGAGACAATGAGCAGTTCTTC. It codes for CASRDRDNEQFF.

The genes are TRBV6-5 and TRBJ1-6, with unresolved D. The CDR3 covers 13 residues. Trimming took off 0 bases at V and 14 bases at J, with 11 bases between the two ends. Looked up from germline, CDR1 is MNHEY and CDR2 is SVGAGI. CDR3 sequence (DNA): TGTGCCAGCAGTTACTCTAGCTTCCTGGCCCTCCACTTT. Encoded protein: CASSYSSFLALHF.

There are a few counts of this clonotype. V and J are TRBV30 and TRBJ1-1; D is ambiguous. CDR3 length: 12 amino acids. V was cut by 4 bases and J by 6 bases, with 12 bases left in between. Germline loops: CDR1 GTSNPN, CDR2 SVGIG (reference sequence). CDR3 sequence reads: CAWKAGLPEAFF. For the CDR3, the DNA is TGTGCCTGGAAGGCAGGCCTCCCTGAAGCTTTCTTT. The complete variable domain, with remaining parts taken from reference TRBV30 and TRBJ1-1, reads SQTIHQWPATLVQPVGSPLSLECTVEGTSNPNLYWYRQAAGRGLQLLFYSVGIGQISSEVPQNLSASRPQDRQFILSSKKLLLSDSGFYLCAWKAGLPEAFFGQGTRLTVV.

This clonotype was found many times. The genes are TRBV18 and TRBJ1-5; 7 nucleotides match TRBD1. Trimming cost V 8 bases and J 5 bases; bases outside gene matches: 6. This CDR3 has 13 residues. The germline V gene encodes CDR1 KGHSH and CDR2 LQKENI. The CDR3 nucleotides are TGTGCCAGCCAACAGGGGAGGGATCAGCCCCAGCATTTT. It specifies CASQQGRDQPQHF.

This chain links TRBV4-2 with TRBJ1-5, with D possibly matching TRBD1 (5 bases). Per the germline V gene, CDR1 is LGHNA and CDR2 is YNFKEQ. This CDR3 contains 14 residues. The V and J ends lost 4 bases and 6 bases respectively, with 13 bases between them. The CDR3 region has the DNA TGTGCCAGCAGCCCGGTACAGGAGGGTCAGCCCCAGCATTTT. Residues: CASSPVQEGQPQHF.